The next 16 T cell receptor beta chains were all read from a single sample in a study of OX40 agonist ivuxolimab in advanced cancers. Profiled with immunoSEQ multiplex PCR; TCRdb holds only in-frame clones, not every one. The data contain approximately 47,000 clones, about nine tenths of them singletons. The sample here was CD4+ or CD8+ T cells sorted from blood, taken in a trial of the OX40 agonist ivuxolimab. These receptors were taken from an adult with an advanced solid tumor such as melanoma, head and neck, liver or kidney cancer.

The chain has TRBV7-9 and TRBJ2-1; TRBD1 is a possible D gene (5 bases). CDR3 length equals 18 residues. The germline V gene has CDR1 SEHNR and CDR2 FQNEAQ (reference sequence). V shed 5 bases and J shed 0 bases, with 20 bases lying between them. The CDR3 DNA follows: TGTGCCAGCAGCCCCCTTTTTGCAGGGATTAGCTCCTACAATGAGCAGTTCTTC. Its protein product is CASSPLFAGISSYNEQFF.

This chain joins TRBV11-1 and TRBJ2-3; D gene ambiguous. CDR1 is SGHAT and CDR2 is FQDESV in the germline V gene (reference sequence). Trimming cost V 3 bases and J 0 bases, with 10 bases left between them. There are 15 residues in the CDR3. This chain's CDR3 is CASSFLSDSTDTQYF. The CDR3 nucleotides read TGTGCCAGCAGCTTCTTGTCAGATAGCACAGATACGCAGTATTTT.

The chain employs TRBV9 and TRBJ1-2, with D maybe TRBD1 (5 bases). V was trimmed by 3 bases and J by 2 bases, leaving 8 bases between them. The CDR3 runs to 13 residues. The V gene's germline CDR1 is SGDLS and CDR2 YYNGEE. For the CDR3, the DNA is TGTGCCAGCAGCGCAGACAGAAACTATGGCTACACCTTC. Protein product: CASSADRNYGYTF.

The chain is built from TRBV30 and TRBJ1-6; D unclear. Germline V CDR1 and CDR2: GTSNPN, SVGIG (reference sequence). The CDR3 loop spans 14 amino acids. Trimming removed 0 bases from V and 12 bases from J, with 15 bases in between. CDR3 coding DNA: TGTGCCTGGAGTGTACGAACGGGCCGGGAACCCCTCCACTTT. Its protein product is CAWSVRTGREPLHF.

V usage is TRBV7-6 and J usage is TRBJ2-3, with 9 bases lining up with TRBD2. Germline assignment: CDR1 SGHVS and CDR2 FNYEAQ. J was trimmed by 5 bases and V by 1 base; bases with no gene match: 13. The CDR3 sequence is 18 residues long. CDR3: CASSLGDSGGPSGDTQYF. CDR3 bases: TGTGCCAGCAGCTTAGGCGACAGCGGGGGGCCTTCAGGAGATACGCAGTATTTT.

The gene calls are TRBV27 and TRBJ2-3, with 14 bases aligning to TRBD2. CDR3 length: 19 residues. V gave up 4 bases and J gave up 2 bases; unmatched junction bases: 11. Looked up from germline, CDR1 is MNHEY and CDR2 is SMNVEV (reference sequence). The CDR3 nucleotides are TGTGCCAGCAGTTCGACTAGCGGGGGGGCCCAAGCACTCACAGATACGCAGTATTTT. Protein: CASSSTSGGAQALTDTQYF.

The chain employs TRBV7-9 and TRBJ1-1; no definite D call. This CDR3 is 12 amino acids long. The V gene's germline CDR1 is SEHNR and CDR2 FQNEAQ (reference sequence). The V gene lost 5 bases and the J gene lost 4 bases, with 8 bases spanning the gap. The DNA of the CDR3 is TGTGCCAGCAGCCTAGGGAGCACTGAAGCTTTCTTT. It is translated as CASSLGSTEAFF. Full variable domain (rest looked up from reference TRBV7-9 and TRBJ1-1): DTGVSQNPRHKITKRGQNVTFRCDPISEHNRLYWYRQTLGQGPEFLTYFQNEAQLEKSRLLSDRFSAERPKGSFSTLEIQRTEQGDSAMYLCASSLGSTEAFFGQGTRLTVV.

This clone was detected only once. The J gene is TRBJ2-5, the V gene TRBV28; D call uncertain. Trimming took off 6 bases at V and 4 bases at J, with 12 bases between the two ends. The germline V gene encodes CDR1 MDHEN and CDR2 SYDVKM. This CDR3 spans 13 amino acids. The CDR3 reads CASRGFTIETQYF. Here the CDR3 DNA reads TGTGCCAGCAGAGGGTTTACGATAGAGACCCAGTACTTC.

The chain has TRBV6-4 and TRBJ2-3; 10 nucleotides align to TRBD2. With 6 bases clipped from V and 5 bases from J, the junction kept 17 bases outside the gene matches. This CDR3 has 18 amino acids. Germline values: CDR1 MRHNA, CDR2 SNTAGT. The CDR3 bases are TGTGCCAGCAGCGCTGTTCCTGTGAGCGGGGGGGAGGGAGATACGCAGTATTTT. Translating it yields CASSAVPVSGGEGDTQYF.

V and J are TRBV15 and TRBJ2-7; TRBD1 matches at 9 bases. The CDR3 has 14 residues. Losses at the gene ends were 8 bases for V and 0 bases for J; bases not matched to a gene: 5. The V gene's germline CDR1 is LNHNV and CDR2 YYDKDF (reference sequence). CDR3 bases: TGTGCCACCGCTCGGGACAGGGCCTCCTACGAGCAGTACGTC. It translates to CATARDRASYEQYV.

This chain joins TRBV15 and TRBJ1-2; no firm D call. This CDR3 is 14 amino acids long. Germline CDR1 LNHNV, CDR2 YYDKDF (reference sequence). V lost 0 bases and J 4 bases, leaving 9 bases between the germline ends. The CDR3 here is CATSRDRSGYGYTF. CDR3 coding DNA: TGTGCCACCAGCAGAGATCGGAGTGGCTATGGCTACACCTTC.

This clone was detected a few times. The V and J genes are TRBV12-1 and TRBJ1-6. TRBV12-1 is marked as a pseudogene. The CDR3 spans 11 residues. The CDR3 loop is CASRLHSPLHF. The CDR3 region has the DNA TGTGCCAGCCGGCTACATTCACCCCTCCACTTT.

This clone appeared once. The chain combines TRBV7-2 with TRBJ2-1; TRBD1 or TRBD2 may be the D gene (7 bases each). V lost 9 bases, J lost 1 base, and 13 bases lay in between. Germline CDR1 and CDR2: SGHTA and FQGNSA. The CDR3 sequence is 14 residues long. The chain's CDR3 is CASRGRGSYNEQFF. CDR3 DNA: TGTGCCAGTAGGGGGCGGGGGTCCTACAATGAGCAGTTCTTC. Full variable domain (missing parts from reference TRBV7-2 and TRBJ2-1): GAGVSQSPSNKVTEKGKDVELRCDPISGHTALYWYRQSLGQGLEFLIYFQGNSAPDKSGLPSDRFSAERTGGSVSTLTIQRTQQEDSAVYLCASRGRGSYNEQFFGPGTRLTVL.

The genes are TRBV5-5 and TRBJ2-7; no clear D. Germline V CDR1 and CDR2: SGHKS, YYEKEE (reference sequence). This CDR3 region has 15 residues. Between the trimmed V and J ends, which lost 1 base and 5 bases, there was a span of 16 bases. The CDR3: CASSLYANLVDEQYF. As DNA, the CDR3 is TGTGCCAGCAGCTTGTATGCCAACCTCGTTGACGAGCAGTACTTC.

This clone was detected once. V usage is TRBV7-8 and J usage is TRBJ2-3, with D tentatively TRBD1 or TRBD2 (5 bases each). Trimming took 5 bases from V and 6 from J, leaving 15 bases between them. The CDR3 covers 14 residues. CDR1 and CDR2 (germline): SGHVS, FQNEAQ. The CDR3 bases are TGTGCCAGCAGCGGCCGGGTCGAGGGGGATACGCAGTATTTT. Amino acid sequence: CASSGRVEGDTQYF.

The chain uses TRBV7-9 and TRBJ2-3, with D uncertain. V lost 4 bases, J lost 2 bases, and 16 bases lay in between. The CDR3 runs 16 residues. Germline values: CDR1 SEHNR, CDR2 FQNEAQ (reference sequence). The CDR3 is CASSSSLEPNTDTQYF. CDR3 coding DNA: TGTGCCAGCAGCTCCTCCCTAGAACCTAACACAGATACGCAGTATTTT.